Sequencing of this T cell receptor (beta chain) was carried out in a study of cytomegalovirus exposure and HLA in healthy donors. Study observations and caveats: Presence/absence analyses assumed roughly uniform sequencing depth across donors, which may not hold. Beyond CMV serostatus, there was no information to go on about immune exposure. Later analysis identified a missense DCLRE1C variant that was linked to TCR beta V- and J-gene trimming.

Remarks on this clone: Its cognate antigen is unknown.

The PCR was carried out with 60 Vbeta primers and 13 Jbeta primers. Sequenced by immunoSEQ multiplex PCR; TCRdb stores in-frame clones only, minus some. The sample shows almost 200,000 clones, 70% to 80% of them seen only once. The sequence was collected from a male donor in good health and CMV-seropositive. What was sequenced was PBMCs.

CDR3 amino acids: CASTEPGWSEAFF. The DNA for the CDR3 is TGTGCCAGCACCGAACCGGGTTGGTCTGAAGCTTTCTTT. The chain combines TRBV6-6 with TRBJ1-1; D call uncertain. The CDR3 length is 13 residues. The V and J ends lost 7 bases and 6 bases respectively, with 15 bases between them. Looked up from germline, CDR1 is MNHNY and CDR2 is SVGAGI (reference sequence).